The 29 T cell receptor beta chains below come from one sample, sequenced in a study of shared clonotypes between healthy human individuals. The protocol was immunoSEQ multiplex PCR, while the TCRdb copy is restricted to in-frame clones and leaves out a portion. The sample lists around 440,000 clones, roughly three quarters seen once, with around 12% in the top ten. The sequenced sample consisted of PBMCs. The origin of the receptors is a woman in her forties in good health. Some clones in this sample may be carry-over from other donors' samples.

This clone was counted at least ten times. In DNA, the CDR3 is TGTGCCAGCAGCCAAGAGTTTAGCGGGTCCTACAATGAGCAGTTCTTC. This translates into CASSQEFSGSYNEQFF. V and J are TRBV4-2 and TRBJ2-1; TRBD2 agrees at 7 bases. The V gene end was trimmed by 0 bases and the J gene end by 1 base; junction bases not matched to a gene: 3. The CDR3 totals 16 residues. Germline V CDR1 and CDR2: LGHNA, YNFKEQ.

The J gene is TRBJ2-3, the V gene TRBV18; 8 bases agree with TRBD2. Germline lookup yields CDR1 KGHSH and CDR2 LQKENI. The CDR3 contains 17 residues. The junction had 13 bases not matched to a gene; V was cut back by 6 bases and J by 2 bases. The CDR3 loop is CASSAGRLAGTTDTQYF. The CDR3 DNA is TGTGCCAGCTCCGCGGGCCGATTAGCGGGGACCACAGATACGCAGTATTTT.

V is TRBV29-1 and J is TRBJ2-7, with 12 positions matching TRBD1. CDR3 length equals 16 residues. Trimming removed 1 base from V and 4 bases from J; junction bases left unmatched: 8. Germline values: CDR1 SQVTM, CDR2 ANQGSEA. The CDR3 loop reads CSVEVAGTGGGYEQYF. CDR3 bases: TGCAGCGTTGAAGTGGCCGGGACAGGGGGCGGGTACGAGCAGTACTTC.

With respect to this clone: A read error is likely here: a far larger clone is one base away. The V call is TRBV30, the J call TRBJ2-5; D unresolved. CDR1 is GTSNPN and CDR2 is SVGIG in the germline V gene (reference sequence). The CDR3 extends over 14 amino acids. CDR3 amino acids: CAWRRLLYKEIQYF. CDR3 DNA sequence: TGTGCCTGGAGGAGGCTCCTGTACAAAGAGATCCAGTACTTC.

In DNA form, the CDR3 reads TGTGCCAGGGTGGAGACCCAGTACTTC. Residues: CARVETQYF. The J gene is TRBJ2-5, the V gene TRBV27; D remains ambiguous. V was pared by 9 bases and J by 5 bases, with 4 bases between. This CDR3 region has 9 residues. CDR1 and CDR2 (germline): MNHEY, SMNVEV (reference sequence).

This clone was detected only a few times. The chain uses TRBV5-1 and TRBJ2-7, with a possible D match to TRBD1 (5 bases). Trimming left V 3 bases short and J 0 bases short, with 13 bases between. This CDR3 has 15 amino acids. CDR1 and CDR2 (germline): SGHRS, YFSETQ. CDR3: CASSWGPGRSYEQYF. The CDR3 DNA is TGCGCCAGCAGCTGGGGCCCTGGACGCTCCTACGAGCAGTACTTC.

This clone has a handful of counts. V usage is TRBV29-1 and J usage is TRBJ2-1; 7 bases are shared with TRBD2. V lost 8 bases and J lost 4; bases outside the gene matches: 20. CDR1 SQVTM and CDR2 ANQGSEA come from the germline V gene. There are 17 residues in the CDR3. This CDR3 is CSPGRGSAGLLYNEQFF. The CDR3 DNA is TGCAGCCCCGGGCGGGGGTCTGCGGGACTCCTTTACAATGAGCAGTTCTTC.

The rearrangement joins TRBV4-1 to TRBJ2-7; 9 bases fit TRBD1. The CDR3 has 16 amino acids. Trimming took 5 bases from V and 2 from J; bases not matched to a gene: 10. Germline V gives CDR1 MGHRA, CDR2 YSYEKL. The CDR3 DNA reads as TGCGCCAGCAGCTCAAGATTGGACAGGGGAACCTACGAGCAGTACTTC. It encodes CASSSRLDRGTYEQYF.

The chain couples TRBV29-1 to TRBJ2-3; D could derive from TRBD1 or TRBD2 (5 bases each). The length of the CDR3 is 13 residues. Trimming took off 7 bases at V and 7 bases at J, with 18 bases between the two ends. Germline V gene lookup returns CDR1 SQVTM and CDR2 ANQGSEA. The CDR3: CSAGRDEVYTQYF. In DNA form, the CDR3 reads TGCAGCGCCGGCAGGGACGAGGTGTATACGCAGTATTTT.

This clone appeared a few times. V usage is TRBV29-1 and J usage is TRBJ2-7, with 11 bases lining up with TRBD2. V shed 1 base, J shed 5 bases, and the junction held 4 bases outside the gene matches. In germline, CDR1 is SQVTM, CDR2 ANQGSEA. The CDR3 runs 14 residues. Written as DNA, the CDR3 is TGCAGCGTTGAAGGTAGCGGGAGGGTCCACGAGCAGTACTTC. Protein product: CSVEGSGRVHEQYF.

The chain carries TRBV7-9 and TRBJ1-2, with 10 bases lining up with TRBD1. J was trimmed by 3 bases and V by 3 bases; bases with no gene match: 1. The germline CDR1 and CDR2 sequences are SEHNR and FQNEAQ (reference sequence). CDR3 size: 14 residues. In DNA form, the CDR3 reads TGTGCCAGCAGCTTCGGGACAGGGGACTATGGCTACACCTTC. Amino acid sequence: CASSFGTGDYGYTF.

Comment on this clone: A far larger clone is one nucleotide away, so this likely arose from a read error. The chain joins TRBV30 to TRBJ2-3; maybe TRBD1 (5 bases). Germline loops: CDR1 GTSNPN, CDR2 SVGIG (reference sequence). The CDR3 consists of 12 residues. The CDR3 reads CAWSDSTGTQYF. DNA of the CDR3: TGTGCCTGGAGCGACTCCACAGGTACGCAGTATTTT.

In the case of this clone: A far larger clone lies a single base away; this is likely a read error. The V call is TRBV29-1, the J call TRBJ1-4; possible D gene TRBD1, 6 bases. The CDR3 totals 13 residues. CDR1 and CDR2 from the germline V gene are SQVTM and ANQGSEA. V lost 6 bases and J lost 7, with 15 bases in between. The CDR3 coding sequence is TGCAGCGTAAGGAACAGGGAGGCTGAAAAACTGTTTTTT. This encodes CSVRNREAEKLFF.

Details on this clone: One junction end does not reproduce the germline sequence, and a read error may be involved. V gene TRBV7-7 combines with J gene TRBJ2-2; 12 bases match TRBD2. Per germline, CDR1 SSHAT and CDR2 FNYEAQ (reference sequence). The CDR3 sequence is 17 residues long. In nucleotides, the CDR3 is TGTGCTAGCAGCTCCGGCCTAGCGGGAGGGGTCACCGGGGAGCTGTTTTTT. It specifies CASSSGLAGGVTGELFF. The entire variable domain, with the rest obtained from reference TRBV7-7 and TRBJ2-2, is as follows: GAGVSQSPRYKVTKRGQDVTLRCDPISSHATLYWYQQALGQGPEFLTYFNYEAQPDKSGLPSDRFSAERPEGSISTLTIQRTEQRDSAMYRCASSSGLAGGVTGELFFGEGSRLTVL.

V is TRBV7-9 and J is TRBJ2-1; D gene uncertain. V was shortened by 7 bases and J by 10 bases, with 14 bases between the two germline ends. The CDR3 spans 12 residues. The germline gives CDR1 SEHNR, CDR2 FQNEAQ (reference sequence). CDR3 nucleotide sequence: TGTGCCAGCAACCCAGGACCGAGAGAGCAGTTCTTC. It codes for CASNPGPREQFF.

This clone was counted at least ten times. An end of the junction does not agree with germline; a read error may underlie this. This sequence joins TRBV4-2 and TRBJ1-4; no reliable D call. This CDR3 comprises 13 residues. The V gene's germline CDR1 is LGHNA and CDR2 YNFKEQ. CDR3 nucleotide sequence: TGTGCCAGCAGCCAAGAGTTAAGGAGGCATCACTATTTT. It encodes CASSQELRRHHYF.

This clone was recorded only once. CDR3 DNA sequence: TGTGCCAGCAGCGAACTAGCGGCTCAGATTTGGACGCAGTATTTT. It translates to CASSELAAQIWTQYF. The rearrangement links TRBV7-8 to TRBJ2-3, with 8 positions matching TRBD2. Germline CDR1 SGHVS, CDR2 FQNEAQ. Losses at the gene ends were 5 bases for V and 9 bases for J; bases not matched to a gene: 13. The CDR3 totals 15 residues. Using reference TRBV7-8 and TRBJ2-3 for the parts outside the CDR3, the full variable domain is GAGVSQSPRYKVAKRGQDVALRCDPISGHVSLFWYQQALGQGPEFLTYFQNEAQLDKSGLPSDRFFAERPEGSVSTLKIQRTQQEDSAVYLCASSELAAQIWTQYFGPGTRLTVL.

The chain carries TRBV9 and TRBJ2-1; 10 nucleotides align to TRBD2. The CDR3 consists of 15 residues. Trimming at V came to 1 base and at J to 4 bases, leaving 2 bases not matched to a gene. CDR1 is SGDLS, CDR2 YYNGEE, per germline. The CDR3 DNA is TGTGCCAGCAGCGTACAAGCGGGAGGGTACAATGAGCAGTTCTTC. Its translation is CASSVQAGGYNEQFF. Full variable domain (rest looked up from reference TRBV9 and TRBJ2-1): DSGVTQTPKHLITATGQRVTLRCSPRSGDLSVYWYQQSLDQGLQFLIQYYNGEERAKGNILERFSAQQFPDLHSELNLSSLELGDSALYFCASSVQAGGYNEQFFGPGTRLTVL.

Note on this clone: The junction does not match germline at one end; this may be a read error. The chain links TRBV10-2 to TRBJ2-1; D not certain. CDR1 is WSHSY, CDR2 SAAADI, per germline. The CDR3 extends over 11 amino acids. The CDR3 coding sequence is TGCGCTAGCAGTTCCCGGTGGGAGCAGTTCTTC. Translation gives CASSSRWEQFF.

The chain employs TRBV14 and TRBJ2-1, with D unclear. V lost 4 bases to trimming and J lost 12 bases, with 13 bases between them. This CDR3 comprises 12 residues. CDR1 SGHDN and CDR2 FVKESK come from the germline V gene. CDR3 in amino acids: CASSLGGTAQFF. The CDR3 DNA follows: TGTGCCAGCAGCCTAGGTGGTACGGCGCAGTTCTTC.

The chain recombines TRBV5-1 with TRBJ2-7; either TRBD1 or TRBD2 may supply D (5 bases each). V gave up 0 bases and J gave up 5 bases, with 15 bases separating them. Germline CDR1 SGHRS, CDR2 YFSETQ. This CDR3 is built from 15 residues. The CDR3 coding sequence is TGCGCCAGCAGCTTGGGGGGCCAGGGAGTCAACGAGCAGTACTTC. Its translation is CASSLGGQGVNEQYF.

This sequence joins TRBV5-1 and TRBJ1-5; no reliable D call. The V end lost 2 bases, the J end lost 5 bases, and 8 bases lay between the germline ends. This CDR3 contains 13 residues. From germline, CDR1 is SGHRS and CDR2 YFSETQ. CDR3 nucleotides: TGCGCCAGCAGCTTAAGAGTGGATCAGCCCCAGCATTTT. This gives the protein CASSLRVDQPQHF.

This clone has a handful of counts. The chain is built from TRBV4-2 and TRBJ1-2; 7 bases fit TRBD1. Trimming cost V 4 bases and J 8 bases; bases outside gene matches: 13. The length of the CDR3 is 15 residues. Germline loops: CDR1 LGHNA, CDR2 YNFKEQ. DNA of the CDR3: TGTGCCAGCAGCCCCGGAGACAGGGCCACGCTCGGCTACACCTTC. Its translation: CASSPGDRATLGYTF.

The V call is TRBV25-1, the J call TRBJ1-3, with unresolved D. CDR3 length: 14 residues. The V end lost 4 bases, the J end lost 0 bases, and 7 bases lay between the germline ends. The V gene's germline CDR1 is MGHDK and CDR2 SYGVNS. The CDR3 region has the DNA TGTGCCAGCAGTGTGGACCACTCTGGAAACACCATATATTTT. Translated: CASSVDHSGNTIYF.

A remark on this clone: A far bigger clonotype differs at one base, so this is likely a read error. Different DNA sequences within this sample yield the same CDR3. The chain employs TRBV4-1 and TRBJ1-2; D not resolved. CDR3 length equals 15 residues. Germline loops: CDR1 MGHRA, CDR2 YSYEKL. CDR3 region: CASSQGRVVGYGYTF. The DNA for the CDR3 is TGCGCCAGCAGCCAAGGTCGGGTGGTTGGGTATGGCTACACTTTC.

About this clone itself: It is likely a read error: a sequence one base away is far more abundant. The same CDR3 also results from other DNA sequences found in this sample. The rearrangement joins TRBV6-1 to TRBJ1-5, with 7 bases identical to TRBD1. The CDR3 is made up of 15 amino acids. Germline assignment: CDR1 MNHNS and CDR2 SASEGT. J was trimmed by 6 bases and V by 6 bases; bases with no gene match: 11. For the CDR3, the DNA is TGTGCCAGCAGCGGGCAGACAGGGCATAGTCAGCCCCAGCATTTT. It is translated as CASSGQTGHSQPQHF.

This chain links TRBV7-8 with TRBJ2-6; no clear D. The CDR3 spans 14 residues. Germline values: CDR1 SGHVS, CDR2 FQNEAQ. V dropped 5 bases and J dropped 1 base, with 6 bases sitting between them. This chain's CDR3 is CASSPRSGANVLTF. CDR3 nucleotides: TGTGCCAGCAGCCCGCGTTCTGGGGCCAACGTCCTGACTTTC.

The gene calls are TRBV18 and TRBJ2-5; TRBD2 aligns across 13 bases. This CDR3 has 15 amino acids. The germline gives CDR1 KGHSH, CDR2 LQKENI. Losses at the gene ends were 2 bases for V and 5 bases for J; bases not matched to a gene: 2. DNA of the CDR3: TGTGCCAGCTCACCAGGGACTAGCGGGACGGAGACCCAGTACTTC. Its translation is CASSPGTSGTETQYF.

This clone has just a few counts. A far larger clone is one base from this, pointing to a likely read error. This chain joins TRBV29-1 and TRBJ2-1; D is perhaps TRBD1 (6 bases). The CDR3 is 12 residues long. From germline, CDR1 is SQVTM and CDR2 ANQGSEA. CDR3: CSAYTGYNEQLF. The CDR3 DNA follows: TGCAGCGCTTATACAGGGTACAATGAGCAGCTCTTC.